A single sample gave rise to the 21 T cell receptor beta chains below, sequenced in a study of blood T cell repertoires in COVID-19. Here immunoSEQ multiplex PCR was the method, and the copy in TCRdb shows in-frame clones only, minus some. Found here are roughly 300,000 clones, around 85% of them singletons; the top ten hold roughly 7.8%. Sequenced sample: peripheral blood. The receptor source for this set is a human donor in a cohort sampled during active COVID-19.

The chain combines TRBV24-1 with TRBJ2-7, with a weak D call TRBD2 (7 bases). The CDR3 extends over 14 amino acids. The germline V and J ends were trimmed by 0 bases and 6 bases, with 11 bases remaining between them. CDR1 is KGHDR, CDR2 SFDVKD, per germline. The CDR3 loop is CATSDLNREGEQYF. The CDR3 DNA reads TGTGCCACCAGTGATTTGAACAGGGAGGGCGAGCAGTACTTC.

This clone came up a few times. This chain connects TRBV11-2 to TRBJ1-2; D is perhaps TRBD1 (6 bases). The germline CDR1 and CDR2 sequences are SGHAT and FQNNGV. This CDR3 is built from 12 residues. With 5 bases removed from V and 8 bases from J, the gap between germline ends came to 12 bases. DNA of the CDR3: TGTGCCAGCAGCCCGGACAGAATGGGCTACACCTTC. Its protein product is CASSPDRMGYTF.

The sample holds one count of this clone. J is TRBJ2-3 and V is TRBV10-3, with 9 nucleotides matching TRBD2. The CDR3 runs to 15 residues. Germline CDR1 ENHRY, CDR2 SYGVKD. Trimming cost V 6 bases and J 2 bases; bases outside gene matches: 6. As DNA, the CDR3 is TGTGCCATCAGGGCTAGCGGGGAGGCCACAGATACGCAGTATTTT. Residues: CAIRASGEATDTQYF.

This sequence joins TRBV7-9 and TRBJ1-1, with 8 bases identical to TRBD1. Germline V gene sequence: CDR1 SEHNR, CDR2 FQNEAQ (reference sequence). The CDR3 extends over 16 amino acids. Trimming cost V 4 bases and J 1 base; bases outside gene matches: 8. The CDR3 region has the DNA TGTGCCAGCAGCTCAGAACCCGGGACAGGGAACACTGAAGCTTTCTTT. Translation: CASSSEPGTGNTEAFF. Filled out from reference TRBV7-9 and TRBJ1-1, the complete variable domain reads DTGVSQNPRHKITKRGQNVTFRCDPISEHNRLYWYRQTLGQGPEFLTYFQNEAQLEKSRLLSDRFSAERPKGSFSTLEIQRTEQGDSAMYLCASSSEPGTGNTEAFFGQGTRLTVV.

Here the CDR3 reads CASSISRGTGELFF. The CDR3 coding sequence is TGTGCCAGTAGTATCAGTAGGGGGACCGGGGAGCTGTTTTTT. The chain uses TRBV19 and TRBJ2-2, with a weak D call TRBD1 (6 bases). Germline V gives CDR1 LNHDA, CDR2 SQIVND (reference sequence). V was trimmed by 3 bases and J by 5 bases, leaving 10 bases between them. CDR3 length: 14 amino acids.

The V gene is TRBV5-4, the J gene TRBJ1-6; D is unclear. Germline values: CDR1 SGHNT, CDR2 YYREEE (reference sequence). The V end lost 0 bases, the J end lost 10 bases, and 8 bases lay between the germline ends. The CDR3 spans 13 residues. The CDR3 region is CASSLGQTSPLHF. The CDR3, as DNA: TGTGCCAGCAGCTTGGGGCAAACCTCACCCCTCCACTTT. Complete variable domain (other parts from reference TRBV5-4 and TRBJ1-6): ETGVTQSPTHLIKTRGQQVTLRCSSQSGHNTVSWYQQALGQGPQFIFQYYREEENGRGNFPPRFSGLQFPNYSSELNVNALELDDSALYLCASSLGQTSPLHFGNGTRLTVT.

The chain carries TRBV5-4 and TRBJ1-5, with D unresolved. The germline V and J ends were trimmed by 1 base and 7 bases, with 12 bases remaining between them. CDR1 is SGHNT, CDR2 YYREEE, per germline (reference sequence). This CDR3 contains 14 residues. CDR3 in DNA: TGTGCCAGCAGCTTGAACCCAGAGGTCCAGCCCCAGCATTTT. Its translation is CASSLNPEVQPQHF.

The V gene is TRBV30, the J gene TRBJ2-7; TRBD2 is a possible D gene (5 bases). Trimming shortened V by 0 bases and J by 3 bases, and 12 bases separated the two germline ends. CDR3 size: 14 residues. CDR1 and CDR2 from the germline V gene are GTSNPN and SVGIG (reference sequence). For the CDR3, the DNA is TGTGCCTGGAGTGTACGAGGGCTGGTCTACGAGCAGTACTTC. Translated, it gives CAWSVRGLVYEQYF.

The chain combines TRBV27 with TRBJ1-5; 9 nucleotides agree with TRBD1. This CDR3 region has 18 residues. Germline V gene sequence: CDR1 MNHEY, CDR2 SMNVEV (reference sequence). V was clipped by 0 bases and J by 1 base; unmatched bases: 7. CDR3 region: CASSLSSGQGISNQPQHF. DNA for the CDR3: TGTGCCAGCAGTTTATCTTCTGGACAGGGGATAAGCAATCAGCCCCAGCATTTT.

The chain has TRBV7-6 and TRBJ2-2; D possibly corresponds to TRBD1 (5 bases). Germline values: CDR1 SGHVS, CDR2 FNYEAQ. V lost 1 base and J lost 4, with 10 bases in between. This CDR3 spans 15 amino acids. The DNA for the CDR3 is TGTGCCAGCAGCTTAGGGCAGGGTACCACCGGGGAGCTGTTTTTT. This sequence encodes CASSLGQGTTGELFF.

This clone has just a few counts. Here the CDR3 DNA reads TGTGCCAGCAGCCCAGAACACACCGGGACAGGGGGCTACAATGAGCAGTTCTTC. Residues: CASSPEHTGTGGYNEQFF. The V and J genes are TRBV7-2 and TRBJ2-1; 11 nucleotides align to TRBD1. The junction had 12 bases not matched to a gene; V was cut back by 5 bases and J by 3 bases. The CDR3 runs to 18 residues. Germline V gene data show CDR1 as SGHTA and CDR2 as FQGNSA.

The chain links TRBV5-1 to TRBJ2-2; D not resolved. The CDR3 extends over 15 amino acids. V was clipped by 4 bases and J by 0 bases, with 10 bases between them. The germline CDR1 and CDR2 sequences are SGHRS and YFSETQ. The CDR3 loop is CASSPGDANTGELFF. CDR3 coding DNA: TGCGCCAGCAGCCCTGGAGACGCGAACACCGGGGAGCTGTTTTTT. The full variable domain, completed using reference TRBV5-1 and TRBJ2-2, is KAGVTQTPRYLIKTRGQQVTLSCSPISGHRSVSWYQQTPGQGLQFLFEYFSETQRNKGNFPGRFSGRQFSNSRSEMNVSTLELGDSALYLCASSPGDANTGELFFGEGSRLTVL.

The chain joins TRBV20-1 to TRBJ2-5; D uncertain. The ends were cut back, 3 bases at V and 5 bases at J, with 4 bases in the middle. CDR3 size: 10 residues. Germline lookup yields CDR1 DFQATT and CDR2 SNEGSKA (reference sequence). The CDR3 here is CSARRETQYF. CDR3 DNA: TGCAGTGCTAGGAGGGAGACCCAGTACTTC.

The J gene is TRBJ2-7, the V gene TRBV11-3, with a weak D call TRBD1 (5 bases). There are 14 residues in the CDR3. CDR1 is SGHNT, CDR2 YENEEA, per germline. Trimming left V 5 bases short and J 1 base short, with 12 bases between. DNA for the CDR3: TGTGCCAGCAGCCCCGGACACTTTTCCTACGAGCAGTACTTC. Translating it yields CASSPGHFSYEQYF. The variable domain in full, with the rest retrieved from reference TRBV11-3 and TRBJ2-7, is EAGVVQSPRYKIIEKKQPVAFWCNPISGHNTLYWYLQNLGQGPELLIRYENEEAVDDSQLPKDRFSAERLKGVDSTLKIQPAELGDSAVYLCASSPGHFSYEQYFGPGTRLTVT.

The sample holds one count of this clone. The genes are TRBV6-5 and TRBJ2-7; 8 positions match TRBD1. This CDR3 contains 12 residues. V was pared by 8 bases and J by 2 bases, with 2 bases of the junction left unmatched. Germline V lookup: CDR1 MNHEY, CDR2 SVGAGI. The CDR3 region is CASPGGTYEQYF. The DNA of the CDR3 is TGTGCCAGCCCAGGGGGCACCTACGAGCAGTACTTC.

The chain uses TRBV24-1 and TRBJ2-2; a possible D gene is TRBD2 (5 bases). CDR1 is KGHDR and CDR2 is SFDVKD in the germline V gene. Trimming stripped 12 bases from V and 0 bases from J, with 16 bases between. The CDR3 runs 15 residues. Here the CDR3 reads CAVGGGRPNTGELFF. CDR3 DNA: TGTGCCGTAGGAGGTGGGCGGCCGAACACCGGGGAGCTGTTTTTT.

This chain connects TRBV5-6 to TRBJ1-6; 11 bases are a match to TRBD1. Trimming took 7 bases from V and 1 from J; bases not matched to a gene: 7. This CDR3 region has 17 residues. In germline, CDR1 is SGHDT, CDR2 YYEEEE. CDR3 residues: CASRGQGATSYNSPLHF. The DNA for the CDR3 is TGTGCCAGCCGCGGACAGGGGGCAACGTCCTATAATTCACCCCTCCACTTT.

The genes are TRBV19 and TRBJ1-5; the D gene is possibly TRBD1 (5 bases). This CDR3 is built from 14 residues. V was shortened by 4 bases and J by 2 bases, with 9 bases between the two germline ends. The germline CDR1 and CDR2 sequences are LNHDA and SQIVND (reference sequence). In DNA form, the CDR3 reads TGTGCCAGTAGTAGACAGCTGGGCAATCAGCCCCAGCATTTT. As protein: CASSRQLGNQPQHF.

The CDR3 region has the DNA TGCGCCAGCAGGAAGTCCGGGACAGTACTCTACGAGCAGTACTTC. Residues: CASRKSGTVLYEQYF. The chain combines TRBV10-2 with TRBJ2-7; 7 bases are a match to TRBD1. Germline-derived CDR1 and CDR2 are WSHSY and SAAADI. The V gene end was trimmed by 6 bases and the J gene end by 3 bases; junction bases not matched to a gene: 11. The CDR3 consists of 15 residues.

This clone was observed at least ten times. V gene TRBV14 combines with J gene TRBJ1-5; D ambiguous. Germline V CDR1 and CDR2: SGHDN, FVKESK. The CDR3 has 17 residues. Trimming pared 0 bases from V and 4 bases from J, leaving 16 bases between. The CDR3 region is CASSQDQKATTNQPQHF. DNA for the CDR3: TGTGCCAGCAGCCAAGATCAGAAGGCGACAACAAATCAGCCCCAGCATTTT.

The chain combines TRBV18 with TRBJ1-4; D gene unclear. V lost 1 base, J lost 5 bases, and 14 bases lay in between. CDR1 and CDR2 (germline): KGHSH, LQKENI. CDR3 length equals 16 residues. Written as DNA, the CDR3 is TGTGCCAGCTCACCACGTGGTGAAAGCCGGAATGAAAAACTGTTTTTT. Protein: CASSPRGESRNEKLFF.